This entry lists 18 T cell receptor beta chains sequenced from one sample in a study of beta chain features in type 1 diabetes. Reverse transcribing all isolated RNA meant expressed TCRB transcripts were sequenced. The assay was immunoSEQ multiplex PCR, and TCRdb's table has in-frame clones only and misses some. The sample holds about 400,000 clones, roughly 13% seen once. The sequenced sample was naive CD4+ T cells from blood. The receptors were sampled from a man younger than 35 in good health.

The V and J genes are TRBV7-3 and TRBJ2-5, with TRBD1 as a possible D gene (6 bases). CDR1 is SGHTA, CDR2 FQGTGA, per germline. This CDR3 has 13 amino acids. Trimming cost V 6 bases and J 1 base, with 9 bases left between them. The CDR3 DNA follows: TGTGCCAGCAGACTACAGGGCCAAGAGACCCAGTACTTC. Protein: CASRLQGQETQYF.

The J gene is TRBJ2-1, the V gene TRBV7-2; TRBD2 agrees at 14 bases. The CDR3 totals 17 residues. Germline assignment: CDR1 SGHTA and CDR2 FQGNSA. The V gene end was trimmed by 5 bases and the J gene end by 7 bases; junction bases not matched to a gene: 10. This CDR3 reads CASSPTWTSGGRNEQFF. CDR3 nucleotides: TGTGCCAGCAGCCCTACTTGGACTAGCGGGGGGAGAAATGAGCAGTTCTTC.

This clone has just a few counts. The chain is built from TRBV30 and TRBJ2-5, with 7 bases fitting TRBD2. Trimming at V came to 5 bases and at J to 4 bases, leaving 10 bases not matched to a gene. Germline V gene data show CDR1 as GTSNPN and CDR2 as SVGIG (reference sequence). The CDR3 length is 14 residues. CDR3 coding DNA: TGTGCCTGGGGGAGGGGTAGCCTCCGAGAGACCCAGTACTTC. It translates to CAWGRGSLRETQYF.

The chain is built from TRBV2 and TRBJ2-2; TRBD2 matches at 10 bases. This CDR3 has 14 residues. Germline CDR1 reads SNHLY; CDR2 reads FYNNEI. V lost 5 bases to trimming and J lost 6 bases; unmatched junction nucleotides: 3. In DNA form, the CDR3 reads TGTGCCAGCAGTCCCAGCGGGAGGGCCGGGGAGCTGTTTTTT. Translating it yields CASSPSGRAGELFF.

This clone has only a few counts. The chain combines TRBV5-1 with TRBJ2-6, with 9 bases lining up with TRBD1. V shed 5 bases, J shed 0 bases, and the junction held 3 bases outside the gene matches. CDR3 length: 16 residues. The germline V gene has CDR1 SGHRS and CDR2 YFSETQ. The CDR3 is CASRGQGSSGANVLTF. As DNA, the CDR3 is TGCGCCAGCAGAGGACAGGGGAGCTCTGGGGCCAACGTCCTGACTTTC.

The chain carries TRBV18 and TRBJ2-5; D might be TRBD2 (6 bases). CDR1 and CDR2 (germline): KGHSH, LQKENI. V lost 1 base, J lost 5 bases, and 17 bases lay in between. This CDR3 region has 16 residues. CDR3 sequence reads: CASSPREVPGRETQYF. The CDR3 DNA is TGTGCCAGCTCACCACGGGAGGTCCCGGGCAGGGAGACCCAGTACTTC.

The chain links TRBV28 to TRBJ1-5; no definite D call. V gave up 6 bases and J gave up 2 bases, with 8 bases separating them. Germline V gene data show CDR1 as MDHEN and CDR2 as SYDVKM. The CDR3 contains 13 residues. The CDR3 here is CASRERGNQPQHF. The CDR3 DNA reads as TGTGCCAGCAGGGAGAGGGGCAATCAGCCCCAGCATTTT.

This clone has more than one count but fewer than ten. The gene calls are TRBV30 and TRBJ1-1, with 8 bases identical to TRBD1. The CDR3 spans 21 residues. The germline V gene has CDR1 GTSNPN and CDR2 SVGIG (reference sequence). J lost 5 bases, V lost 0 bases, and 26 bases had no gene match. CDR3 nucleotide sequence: TGTGCCTGGAGTGTACTCAGGGGTTCAGGGCAGGGGGCGCGACGAGGAACTGAAGCTTTCTTT. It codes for CAWSVLRGSGQGARRGTEAFF.

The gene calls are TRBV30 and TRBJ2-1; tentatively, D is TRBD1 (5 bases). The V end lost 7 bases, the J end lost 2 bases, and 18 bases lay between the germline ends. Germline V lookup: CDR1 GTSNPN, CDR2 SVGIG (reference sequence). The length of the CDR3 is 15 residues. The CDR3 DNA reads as TGTGCCTCGCCCTCGCAGGGATTTCCCTACAATGAGCAGTTCTTC. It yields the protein CASPSQGFPYNEQFF. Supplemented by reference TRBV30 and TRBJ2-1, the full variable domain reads SQTIHQWPATLVQPVGSPLSLECTVEGTSNPNLYWYRQAAGRGLQLLFYSVGIGQISSEVPQNLSASRPQDRQFILSSKKLLLSDSGFYLCASPSQGFPYNEQFFGPGTRLTVL.

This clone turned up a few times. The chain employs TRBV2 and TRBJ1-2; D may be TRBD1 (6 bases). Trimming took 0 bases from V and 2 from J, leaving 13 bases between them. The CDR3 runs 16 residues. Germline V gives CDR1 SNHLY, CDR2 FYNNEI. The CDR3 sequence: CASSEASRTANYGYTF. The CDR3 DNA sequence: TGTGCCAGCAGTGAAGCATCCCGGACAGCGAACTATGGCTACACCTTC.

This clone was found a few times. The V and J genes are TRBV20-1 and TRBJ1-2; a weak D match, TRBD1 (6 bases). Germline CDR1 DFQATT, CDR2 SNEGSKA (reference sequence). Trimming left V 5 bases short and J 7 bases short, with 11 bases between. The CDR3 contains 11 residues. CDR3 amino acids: CSAHRDGGYTF. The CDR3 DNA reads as TGCAGTGCTCACAGGGACGGTGGCTACACCTTC.

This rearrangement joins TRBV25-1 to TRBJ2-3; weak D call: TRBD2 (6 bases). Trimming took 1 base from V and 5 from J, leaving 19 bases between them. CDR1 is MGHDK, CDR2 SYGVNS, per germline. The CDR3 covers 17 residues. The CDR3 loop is CASSEFVGGAGGDTQYF. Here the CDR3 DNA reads TGTGCCAGCAGTGAATTTGTCGGGGGAGCCGGGGGAGATACGCAGTATTTT.

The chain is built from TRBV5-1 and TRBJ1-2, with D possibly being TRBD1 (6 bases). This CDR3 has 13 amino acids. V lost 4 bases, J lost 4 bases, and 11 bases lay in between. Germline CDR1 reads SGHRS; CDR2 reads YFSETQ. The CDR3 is CASSVDRSYGYTF. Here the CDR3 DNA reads TGCGCCAGCAGCGTTGACAGGAGCTATGGCTACACCTTC. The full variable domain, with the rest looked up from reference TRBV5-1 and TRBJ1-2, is KAGVTQTPRYLIKTRGQQVTLSCSPISGHRSVSWYQQTPGQGLQFLFEYFSETQRNKGNFPGRFSGRQFSNSRSEMNVSTLELGDSALYLCASSVDRSYGYTFGSGTRLTVV.

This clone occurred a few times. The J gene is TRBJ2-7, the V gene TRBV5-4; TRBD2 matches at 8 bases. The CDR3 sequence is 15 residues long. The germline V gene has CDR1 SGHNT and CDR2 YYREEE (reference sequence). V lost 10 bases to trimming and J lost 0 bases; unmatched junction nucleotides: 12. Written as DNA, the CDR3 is TGTGCCGTCCGGGAGGGGGGGGCCAGCTCCTACGAGCAGTACTTC. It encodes CAVREGGASSYEQYF.

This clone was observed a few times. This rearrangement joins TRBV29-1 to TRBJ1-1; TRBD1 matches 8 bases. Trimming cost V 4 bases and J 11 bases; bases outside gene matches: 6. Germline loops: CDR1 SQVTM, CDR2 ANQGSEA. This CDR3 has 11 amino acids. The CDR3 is CSVGGQGLAFF. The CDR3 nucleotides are TGCAGCGTTGGCGGACAGGGATTGGCTTTCTTT.

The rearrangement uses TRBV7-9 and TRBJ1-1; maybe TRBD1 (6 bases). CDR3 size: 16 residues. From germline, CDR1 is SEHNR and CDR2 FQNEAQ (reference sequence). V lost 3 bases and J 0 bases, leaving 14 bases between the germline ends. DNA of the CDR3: TGTGCCAGCAGCTTCCGGACAGTGGATGTGAACACTGAAGCTTTCTTT. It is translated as CASSFRTVDVNTEAFF.

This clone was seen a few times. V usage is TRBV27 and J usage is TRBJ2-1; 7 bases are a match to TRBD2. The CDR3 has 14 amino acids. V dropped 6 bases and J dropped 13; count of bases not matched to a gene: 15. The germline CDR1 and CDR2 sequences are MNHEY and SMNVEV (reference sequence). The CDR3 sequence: CASSFPNRGDYQFF. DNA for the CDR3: TGTGCCAGCAGCTTCCCGAATCGTGGGGACTACCAGTTCTTC.

Here the CDR3 reads CAIMGSGKYEQYF. DNA for the CDR3: TGTGCCATCATGGGTAGCGGGAAATACGAGCAGTACTTC. The genes are TRBV10-3 and TRBJ2-7; the match to TRBD2 covers 8 bases. The CDR3 totals 13 residues. V trimming: 7 bases; J trimming: 4 bases; junction bases outside the gene matches: 6. Per the germline V gene, CDR1 is ENHRY and CDR2 is SYGVKD.